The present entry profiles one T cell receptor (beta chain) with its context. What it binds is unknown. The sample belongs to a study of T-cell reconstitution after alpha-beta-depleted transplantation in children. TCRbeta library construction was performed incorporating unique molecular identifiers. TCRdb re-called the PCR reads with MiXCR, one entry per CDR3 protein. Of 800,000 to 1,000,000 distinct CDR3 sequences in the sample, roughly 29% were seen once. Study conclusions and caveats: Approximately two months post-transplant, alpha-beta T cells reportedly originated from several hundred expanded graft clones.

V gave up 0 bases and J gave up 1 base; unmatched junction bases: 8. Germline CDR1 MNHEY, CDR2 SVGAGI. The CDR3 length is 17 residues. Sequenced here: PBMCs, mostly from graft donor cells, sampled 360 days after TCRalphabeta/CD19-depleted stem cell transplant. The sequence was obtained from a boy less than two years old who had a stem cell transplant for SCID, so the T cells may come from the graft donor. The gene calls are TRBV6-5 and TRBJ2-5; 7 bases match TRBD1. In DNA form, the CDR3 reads TGTGCCAGCAGTTACTCTTTTGAGGGGGCGGCCCAAGAGACCCAGTACTTC. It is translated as CASSYSFEGAAQETQYF.